The 27 T cell receptor beta chains in this list originate from one sample, sequenced in a study of neoadjuvant nivolumab and ipilimumab in lung cancer. This table comes from immunoSEQ multiplex PCR, and its TCRdb copy is limited to in-frame clones, with some not included. The table has 10,000 to 15,000 clones, 90% to 97% seen once. Specimen: peripheral blood, collected after neoadjuvant nivolumab, alone or with ipilimumab, at or shortly before surgery. These receptors were obtained from an adult with non-small cell lung cancer.

This clone showed up just a few times. V and J are TRBV29-1 and TRBJ2-3, with D possibly being TRBD1 or TRBD2 (6 bases each). Between the trimmed V and J ends, which lost 7 bases and 4 bases, there was a span of 24 bases. Germline V gene sequence: CDR1 SQVTM, CDR2 ANQGSEA. There are 16 residues in the CDR3. Here the CDR3 DNA reads TGCAGCGCCAAACCACGACTAGATAAGGGGGCAGATACGCAGTATTTT. Encoded protein: CSAKPRLDKGADTQYF.

J is TRBJ2-1 and V is TRBV7-9; tentatively, D is TRBD1 or TRBD2 (7 bases each). The CDR3 is 17 amino acids. V lost 4 bases, J lost 1 base, and 17 bases lay in between. Germline V gene data show CDR1 as SEHNR and CDR2 as FQNEAQ (reference sequence). The CDR3 nucleotides read TGTGCCAGCAGCTCCAATGGGGAGGGGGCGTCCTACAATGAGCAGTTCTTC. Translating gives CASSSNGEGASYNEQFF.

This clone was counted a few times. This chain joins TRBV5-1 and TRBJ2-7, with TRBD1 identical over 9 bases. CDR1 and CDR2 (germline): SGHRS, YFSETQ. This CDR3 contains 16 residues. Trimming removed 0 bases from V and 3 bases from J; junction bases left unmatched: 7. This CDR3 is CASSLAEGQGIYEQYF. CDR3 bases: TGCGCCAGCAGCTTGGCGGAGGGACAGGGCATCTACGAGCAGTACTTC.

The genes are TRBV19 and TRBJ1-2; 10 bases fit TRBD1. J lost 0 bases, V lost 6 bases, and 1 base had no gene match. The CDR3 has 14 amino acids. CDR1 and CDR2 from the germline V gene are LNHDA and SQIVND (reference sequence). The chain's CDR3 is CASRGQGSNYGYTF. CDR3 in DNA: TGTGCCAGTAGGGGACAGGGGTCTAACTATGGCTACACCTTC. Combining the CDR3 with reference TRBV19 and TRBJ1-2 gives the whole variable domain DGGITQSPKYLFRKEGQNVTLSCEQNLNHDAMYWYRQDPGQGLRLIYYSQIVNDFQKGDIAEGYSVSREKKESFPLTVTSAQKNPTAFYLCASRGQGSNYGYTFGSGTRLTVV.

This chain uses TRBV7-9 with TRBJ2-2; 7 bases fit TRBD1. The CDR3 consists of 15 residues. CDR1 SEHNR and CDR2 FQNEAQ come from the germline V gene (reference sequence). With 5 bases clipped from V and 6 bases from J, the junction kept 9 bases outside the gene matches. This chain's CDR3 is CASSRRQGRSGELFF. The CDR3 bases are TGTGCCAGCAGCCGCAGACAGGGCCGGTCCGGGGAGCTGTTTTTT.

The V gene is TRBV7-9, the J gene TRBJ1-3, with unresolved D. Trimming took off 5 bases at V and 2 bases at J, with 10 bases between the two ends. There are 14 residues in the CDR3. Germline CDR1 SEHNR, CDR2 FQNEAQ (reference sequence). Written as DNA, the CDR3 is TGTGCCAGCAGCCCTAAGAGGGCTGGAAACACCATATATTTT. Amino acid sequence: CASSPKRAGNTIYF.

The chain couples TRBV7-2 to TRBJ2-5, with a tentative D call TRBD1 (7 bases). Germline assignment: CDR1 SGHTA and CDR2 FQGNSA. CDR3 length equals 17 residues. The V and J ends lost 5 bases and 2 bases respectively, with 21 bases between them. CDR3 sequence reads: CASSPGGRTDPQETQYF. The CDR3 region has the DNA TGTGCCAGCAGCCCAGGGGGGCGGACAGATCCTCAAGAGACCCAGTACTTC.

The sample holds one count of this clone. V gene TRBV19 combines with J gene TRBJ2-7; 10 positions match TRBD1. Germline lookup yields CDR1 LNHDA and CDR2 SQIVND (reference sequence). J gave up 2 bases and V 5 bases, and 3 bases lay outside the gene matches. The CDR3 loop spans 14 amino acids. CDR3 protein: CASSQTGGAYEQYF. CDR3 sequence (DNA): TGTGCCAGTAGTCAGACAGGGGGCGCCTACGAGCAGTACTTC.

The chain couples TRBV7-9 to TRBJ2-5; D is ambiguous. This CDR3 has 10 residues. V shed 6 bases and J shed 5 bases, with 4 bases lying between them. CDR1 and CDR2 from the germline V gene are SEHNR and FQNEAQ (reference sequence). In DNA, the CDR3 is TGTGCCAGCAGTCGGGAGACCCAGTACTTC. It translates to CASSRETQYF.

The rearrangement uses TRBV2 and TRBJ1-5; 9 nucleotides line up with TRBD1. The CDR3 contains 14 residues. Trimming cost V 5 bases and J 6 bases; bases outside gene matches: 5. CDR1 is SNHLY and CDR2 is FYNNEI in the germline V gene. As DNA, the CDR3 is TGTGCCAGCAGTCCCGGGACAGGGCGTCAGCCCCAGCATTTT. Its protein product is CASSPGTGRQPQHF. The full variable domain, rest sourced from reference TRBV2 and TRBJ1-5, is EPEVTQTPSHQVTQMGQEVILRCVPISNHLYFYWYRQILGQKVEFLVSFYNNEISEKSEIFDDQFSVERPDGSNFTLKIRSTKLEDSAMYFCASSPGTGRQPQHFGDGTRLSIL.

The DNA of the CDR3 is TGCGCCAGCAGCCGGACTAGCGACTACGAGCAGTACTTC. It yields the protein CASSRTSDYEQYF. The chain has TRBV5-1 and TRBJ2-7; 9 nucleotides align to TRBD2. Unmatched junction bases numbered 2, after V lost 4 bases and J lost 3 bases. The germline V gene encodes CDR1 SGHRS and CDR2 YFSETQ. The CDR3 contains 13 residues.

This chain joins TRBV4-1 and TRBJ1-5, with 7 bases aligning to TRBD1. The ends lost 5 bases at V and 3 bases at J; junction bases unmatched: 10. The CDR3 is 16 residues long. The germline gives CDR1 MGHRA, CDR2 YSYEKL. The CDR3, as DNA: TGCGCCAGCAGCGCCCAGACAGGGTGGCACAATCAGCCCCAGCATTTT. Translated, it gives CASSAQTGWHNQPQHF.

The rearrangement links TRBV5-1 to TRBJ2-1; 10 bases are shared with TRBD1. Germline V gives CDR1 SGHRS, CDR2 YFSETQ. Trimming took 5 bases from V and 9 from J; bases not matched to a gene: 8. This CDR3 has 14 amino acids. The DNA for the CDR3 is TGCGCCAGCAGACTCTGGACAGGGGGGGGTGAGCAGTTCTTC. Amino acid sequence: CASRLWTGGGEQFF.

The chain carries TRBV6-5 and TRBJ2-3; D possibly corresponds to TRBD2 (6 bases). This CDR3 is 16 amino acids long. Germline loops: CDR1 MNHEY, CDR2 SVGAGI. V was cut by 4 bases and J by 3 bases, with 17 bases left in between. CDR3 region: CASSFLPGERTDTQYF. In DNA, the CDR3 is TGTGCCAGCAGTTTCTTACCGGGAGAAAGAACAGATACGCAGTATTTT.

The V and J genes are TRBV6-5 and TRBJ2-7, with D possibly called TRBD1 or TRBD2 (5 bases each). V lost 2 bases and J lost 3, with 11 bases in between. Germline loops: CDR1 MNHEY, CDR2 SVGAGI. The CDR3 runs to 14 residues. CDR3 DNA sequence: TGTGCCAGCAGTTACGAGGGGCGCGGCTACGAGCAGTACTTC. Its protein product is CASSYEGRGYEQYF.

The chain uses TRBV5-1 and TRBJ2-3, with TRBD2 identical over 10 bases. The CDR3 length is 16 residues. Germline CDR1 and CDR2: SGHRS and YFSETQ. V was clipped by 7 bases and J by 0 bases; unmatched bases: 8. The CDR3 loop reads CASQSGRGSSTDTQYF. CDR3 coding DNA: TGCGCCAGCCAAAGCGGGAGGGGTTCTAGCACAGATACGCAGTATTTT.

This rearrangement joins TRBV6-5 to TRBJ2-5, with 7 bases fitting TRBD2. The CDR3 covers 16 residues. Losses at the gene ends were 0 bases for V and 5 bases for J; bases not matched to a gene: 9. Germline V gene lookup returns CDR1 MNHEY and CDR2 SVGAGI. DNA for the CDR3: TGTGCCAGCAGTTACTCTTGGGCGGGGGACGAGGAGACCCAGTACTTC. Protein: CASSYSWAGDEETQYF.

The chain carries TRBV9 and TRBJ2-7, with a possible D match to TRBD1 (6 bases). Germline CDR1 SGDLS, CDR2 YYNGEE. The CDR3 extends over 16 amino acids. V was shortened by 4 bases and J by 2 bases, with 19 bases between the two germline ends. The CDR3 region is CASSPRTVTGPYEQYF. The CDR3 coding sequence is TGTGCCAGCAGCCCCCGGACAGTGACGGGACCCTACGAGCAGTACTTC.

The chain joins TRBV7-2 to TRBJ2-5, with TRBD2 matching over 10 bases. The CDR3 has 15 amino acids. Trimming removed 3 bases from V and 4 bases from J; junction bases left unmatched: 5. Germline values: CDR1 SGHTA, CDR2 FQGNSA. The CDR3 sequence: CASSFSGGDRETQYF. The CDR3 DNA reads TGTGCCAGCAGCTTCAGCGGGGGGGATCGAGAGACCCAGTACTTC.

V usage is TRBV5-8 and J usage is TRBJ2-1, with no clear D. The germline gives CDR1 SGHTS, CDR2 YDEGEE. The CDR3 consists of 12 residues. V lost 9 bases and J lost 5, with 12 bases in between. In DNA form, the CDR3 reads TGTGCCATCCCCCGATCGCACAATGAGCAGTTCTTC. Translation gives CAIPRSHNEQFF.

This chain uses TRBV11-3 with TRBJ2-3; 13 nucleotides line up with TRBD2. This CDR3 spans 18 amino acids. The germline CDR1 and CDR2 sequences are SGHNT and YENEEA. Germline trimming cut 2 bases from V and 4 bases from J; bases unmatched to any gene: 9. The CDR3 region has the DNA TGTGCCAGCAGCTTAAGTCTGGGACTAGCGGGACGGCCAGATACGCAGTATTTT. This translates into CASSLSLGLAGRPDTQYF. Complete variable domain (other parts from reference TRBV11-3 and TRBJ2-3): EAGVVQSPRYKIIEKKQPVAFWCNPISGHNTLYWYLQNLGQGPELLIRYENEEAVDDSQLPKDRFSAERLKGVDSTLKIQPAELGDSAVYLCASSLSLGLAGRPDTQYFGPGTRLTVL.

The chain couples TRBV5-8 to TRBJ2-1, with D hard to call. The germline V gene encodes CDR1 SGHTS and CDR2 YDEGEE. The CDR3 loop spans 14 amino acids. The germline V and J ends were trimmed by 1 base and 8 bases, with 13 bases remaining between them. This CDR3 reads CASSLMANSYEQFF. The CDR3, as DNA: TGTGCCAGCAGCTTGATGGCCAATAGTTATGAGCAGTTCTTC.

CDR3: CASSYGPRHEQYF. CDR3 nucleotides: TGTGCCAGCAGTTACGGACCCAGGCACGAGCAGTACTTC. The gene calls are TRBV6-5 and TRBJ2-7; no firm D call. CDR1 and CDR2 (germline): MNHEY, SVGAGI. The CDR3 is made up of 13 amino acids. With 2 bases removed from V and 5 bases from J, the gap between germline ends came to 10 bases.

The chain joins TRBV5-4 to TRBJ2-5; 10 positions agree with TRBD2. The junction had 8 bases not matched to a gene; V was cut back by 3 bases and J by 3 bases. Germline assignment: CDR1 SGHNT and CDR2 YYREEE (reference sequence). There are 16 residues in the CDR3. The CDR3 DNA sequence: TGTGCCAGCAGCTGGACTAGCGGCGGGAATAAAGAGACCCAGTACTTC. Amino acid sequence: CASSWTSGGNKETQYF. Full variable domain (missing parts from reference TRBV5-4 and TRBJ2-5): ETGVTQSPTHLIKTRGQQVTLRCSSQSGHNTVSWYQQALGQGPQFIFQYYREEENGRGNFPPRFSGLQFPNYSSELNVNALELDDSALYLCASSWTSGGNKETQYFGPGTRLLVL.

The gene calls are TRBV19 and TRBJ1-5; D uncertain. Germline V lookup: CDR1 LNHDA, CDR2 SQIVND (reference sequence). Between the trimmed V and J ends, which lost 5 bases and 4 bases, there was a span of 9 bases. This CDR3 is 13 amino acids long. CDR3 DNA: TGTGCCAGTAGTTGGGGATATAATCAGCCCCAGCATTTT. Translating it yields CASSWGYNQPQHF.

CDR3 loop: CASSEGDRGWSNEKLFF. DNA for the CDR3: TGTGCCAGCAGTGAAGGGGACAGGGGGTGGTCTAATGAAAAACTGTTTTTT. This chain connects TRBV2 to TRBJ1-4; 11 nucleotides match TRBD1. Germline values: CDR1 SNHLY, CDR2 FYNNEI. Trimming at V came to 1 base and at J to 3 bases, leaving 4 bases not matched to a gene. CDR3 length: 17 amino acids.

This clone was found once. The CDR3 loop is CASSVKQGNPNTEAFF. The CDR3, as DNA: TGTGCCAGCAGCGTAAAACAGGGAAATCCGAACACTGAAGCTTTCTTT. J is TRBJ1-1 and V is TRBV7-9, with D possibly TRBD1 on 6 matching bases. This CDR3 spans 16 amino acids. CDR1 SEHNR and CDR2 FQNEAQ come from the germline V gene (reference sequence). V was pared by 5 bases and J by 1 base, with 17 bases between.